Many counts were recorded for the clone carrying this TCR beta chain. The antigen is not known. The data are from a study of CD8 T cells in ankylosing spondylitis. Study-wide points: Within peripheral blood, clones linked to disease were CD8+ and relatively rare.

V gave up 0 bases and J gave up 3 bases, with 12 bases separating them. The CDR3 length is 16 residues. Germline CDR1 and CDR2: SGHTA and FQGNSA. TCRdb passed the 5' RACE reads through MiXCR, listing each CDR3 protein once. The data hold 250,000 to 400,000 distinct CDR3 sequences, with approximately 10% observed a single time. The J gene is TRBJ1-5, the V gene TRBV7-2, with a weak D call TRBD1 (6 bases). Sequencing used blood, either unsorted or a sorted T cell fraction (not recorded which). This TCR came from a female donor with ankylosing spondylitis or in good health (not recorded which). CDR3 region: CASSLAGTTDNQPQHF. The CDR3 DNA reads TGTGCCAGCAGCTTAGCCGGGACAACAGACAATCAGCCCCAGCATTTT.